A selection of T cell receptor beta chains follows, all from one sample in a study of blood T cell repertoires in COVID-19. Only in-frame clones appear in the TCRdb table, and some are missing; sequencing was by immunoSEQ multiplex PCR. The table lists approximately 200,000 clones, approximately 92% of them singletons, with 3% to 4% in the top ten. The sequenced sample was PBMCs or T cells enriched from blood (not recorded which). These receptors came from a woman aged 18-29 years in a cohort exposed to, infected with or recovered from COVID-19 (not recorded which). The CDR3 runs from the conserved cysteine through the conserved F or W. A D gene is named only where the DNA matches it firmly. Where a row states a size, it is once, few, many or the class of an expanded clone; other rows omit it.

j_call d_call clone_size v_call cdr3_nt cdr3_aa
TRBJ1-3 NA NA TRBV9 TGTGCCAGCAGCGACCCGGTTCGATCTGGAAACACCATATATTTT CASSDPVRSGNTIYF
TRBJ1-6 TRBD1 NA TRBV3-1/TRBV3-2 TGTGCCAGCAGCCAAGCCAGGACAGGGAACTCACCCCTCCACTTT CASSQARTGNSPLHF
TRBJ1-1 TRBD1 NA TRBV5-1 TGCGCCAGCAGCCTGACACAGGGGCCCATCACTGAAGCTTTCTTT CASSLTQGPITEAFF
TRBJ1-1 TRBD1 NA TRBV11-3 TGTGCCAGCAGCACAGGGGGCACTGAAGCTTTCTTT CASSTGGTEAFF
TRBJ2-1 NA NA TRBV30 TGTGCCTGGAGAGCCAACTCCAGGGACAATGAGCAGTTCTTC CAWRANSRDNEQFF
TRBJ1-5 TRBD1 NA TRBV18 TGTGCCAGCTCACCGAGACCGGGACAGGGTAATCAGCCCCAGCATTTT CASSPRPGQGNQPQHF
TRBJ2-7 NA NA TRBV19 TGTGCCAGTAACCCGGCAGGGGCGGACCACGAGCAGTACTTC CASNPAGADHEQYF
TRBJ1-3 NA NA TRBV19 TGTGCCAGTAGTATTAGTCCACCCGAGGGAAACACCATATATTTT CASSISPPEGNTIYF
TRBJ1-5 TRBD1 once TRBV2 TGTGCCAGCAGTGACAGACAGGGAAGGCAGCCCCAGCATTTT CASSDRQGRQPQHF
TRBJ1-1 NA NA TRBV2 TGTGCCAGCAGTGAAGTTACAGGAAACACTGAAGCTTTCTTT CASSEVTGNTEAFF
TRBJ2-1 TRBD2 once TRBV5-1 TGCGCCAGCAGCGTTTCATTGGGCGGGAGAGGAGGTGAGCAGTTCTTC CASSVSLGGRGGEQFF
TRBJ1-4 NA NA TRBV4-1 TGCGCCAGCAGCCAGGGGCCCCGACAGAGGAATGAAAAACTGTTTTTT CASSQGPRQRNEKLFF
TRBJ2-1 NA NA TRBV6-5 TGTGCCAGCGGCCCTTCACCCTACAATGAGCAGTTCTTC CASGPSPYNEQFF
TRBJ1-1 NA NA TRBV21-1 TGTGCCAGCAGCAAAGATCGGAACACTGAAGCTTTCTTT CASSKDRNTEAFF
TRBJ1-1 TRBD1 NA TRBV3-1/TRBV3-2 TGTGCCAGCAGCCAGGACAGGGGGACTGAAGCTTTCTTT CASSQDRGTEAFF
TRBJ1-5 NA NA TRBV2 TGTGCCAGCATGAGAGTTAGCAATCAGCCCCAGCATTTT CASMRVSNQPQHF
TRBJ1-1 NA NA TRBV6-1 TGTGCCAGCAGTGAAGTGGGACATCCGAACACTGAAGCTTTCTTT CASSEVGHPNTEAFF
TRBJ2-1 NA once TRBV11-3 TGTGCCAGCAGCTTTAGCGGTAGCTCCTACAATGAGCAGTTCTTC CASSFSGSSYNEQFF
TRBJ2-4 NA NA TRBV5-4 TGTGCCAGCAGCTTGGAGCCAGCGGGTAGGGGATCGGCCAAAAACATTCAGTACTTC CASSLEPAGRGSAKNIQYF
TRBJ2-1 TRBD2 NA TRBV4-1 TGCGCCAGCAGCCAAGTCATCCTAGCGGGAGACAATGAGCAGTTCTTC CASSQVILAGDNEQFF
TRBJ1-4 NA NA TRBV6-4 TGTGCCAGCAGCCCGACGGGGGGAGGTGAAAAACTGTTTTTT CASSPTGGGEKLFF
TRBJ1-6 TRBD1 NA TRBV2 TGTGCCAGCAGTGAATTTGGGGACAGCCCGCTTAATTCACCCCTCCACTTT CASSEFGDSPLNSPLHF
TRBJ1-2 NA NA TRBV14 TGTGCCAGCAGCCATGATTGGGCGACGGGAGGCTACACCTTC CASSHDWATGGYTF
TRBJ1-5 NA NA TRBV7-9 TGTGCCAGCAGCTTTTCGGGGGGCGGCAGCAATCAGCCCCAGCATTTT CASSFSGGGSNQPQHF
TRBJ2-6 NA NA TRBV28 TGTGCCAGCAGGTTAACAGGCTCTGGGGCCAACGTCCTGACTTTC CASRLTGSGANVLTF
TRBJ2-5 NA NA TRBV5-1 TGCGCCAGCAGCCGAGGACAGTCTCAAGAGACCCAGTACTTC CASSRGQSQETQYF
TRBJ1-2 NA NA TRBV5-8 TGTGCCAGCAGCTTGTGGCGGGGGGCGAACTATGGCTACACCTTC CASSLWRGANYGYTF
TRBJ1-4 NA NA TRBV28 TGTGCCAGCAGTTTATTTGGCAGTCCTAATGAAAAACTGTTTTTT CASSLFGSPNEKLFF
TRBJ1-1 TRBD1 NA TRBV15 TGTGCCACCAGCAGAGATCAATCCCGGACAGGGGGCGCCGCTTTCTTT CATSRDQSRTGGAAFF
TRBJ1-2 TRBD1 once TRBV24-1 TGTGCCACCAGTGATTCCTCGACAGGGAACTCATATGGCTACACCTTC CATSDSSTGNSYGYTF
TRBJ1-5 NA NA TRBV3-1/TRBV3-2 TGTGCCAGCAGCCAAGATTCAGAAGCGAGCGATCAGCCCCAGCATTTT CASSQDSEASDQPQHF
TRBJ2-2 NA NA TRBV9 TGTGCCAGCAGCACGGGACATTACACCGGGGAGCTGTTTTTT CASSTGHYTGELFF
TRBJ1-5 NA NA TRBV19 TGTGCCAGTAGTTTCACTCAGGGTGGCAATCAGCCCCAGCATTTT CASSFTQGGNQPQHF